This T cell receptor beta chain was retrieved from a study of CD8 T cells in Susac syndrome. The authors reverse transcribed roughly 0.5 to 1 ug RNA with random hexamers. TCRdb reprocessed the immunoSEQ multiplex PCR reads via MiXCR and lists one record per CDR3 protein. The repertoire holds under 250,000 distinct CDR3 sequences, with 94% as singletons. This CDR3 region has 15 residues. V lost 1 base to trimming and J lost 7 bases; unmatched junction nucleotides: 8. The germline V gene has CDR1 GTSNPN and CDR2 SVGIG (reference sequence). This clonotype was obtained from a human donor with Susac syndrome. The V call is TRBV30, the J call TRBJ1-5; 9 bases match TRBD1. Sequenced material: CD4+ T cells from PBMCs. CDR3 in amino acids: CAWSATGGERQPQHF. Written as DNA, the CDR3 is TGTGCCTGGAGTGCGACAGGGGGAGAAAGACAGCCCCAGCATTTT.